This is a list of T cell receptor beta chains from one sample in a study of Ad26.COV2.S vaccination and SARS-CoV-2 variants. Data came from immunoSEQ multiplex PCR; TCRdb stores just in-frame clones and leaves some out. This repertoire shows about 480,000 clones, about 83% found once; its top ten account for over 10%. Sequences were derived from peripheral blood, sampled in a trial of Ad26.COV2.S vaccine versus placebo. The source is a person between 18 and 65 years old who received the Ad26.COV2.S COVID-19 vaccine or a placebo. Both conserved end residues are trimmed from each CDR3.

V gene	J gene	CDR3 protein
TRBV30	TRBJ1-5	AWSPRQPSPQNQPQH
TRBV13	TRBJ2-3	ATRVRLGVSTDTQY
TRBV6-2/TRBV6-3	TRBJ2-7	ASSYRSVGQY
TRBV6-5	TRBJ1-4	ASLSAGKKLF
TRBV5-6	TRBJ2-7	ASSLTGHEQY
TRBV18	TRBJ2-7	ASSSRQGAYEQY
TRBV6-1	TRBJ2-7	ASSDRLAGGPYEQY
TRBV30	TRBJ2-3	AWTRGGNTDTQY
TRBV29-1	TRBJ2-7	SVRWSYEQY
TRBV6-6	TRBJ1-1	ASSSGGEAF
TRBV19	TRBJ1-2	ASSLRDTRGYT
TRBV9	TRBJ1-5	ASSVGRNDQPQH
TRBV6-5	TRBJ2-3	ASSYSGTSSYTQY
TRBV28	TRBJ1-5	ASTPGWGQDQPQH
TRBV5-1	TRBJ2-6	ASSTLGGSSGANVLT
TRBV5-6	TRBJ2-5	ASSATTGGQETQY
TRBV2	TRBJ2-1	ASSEVGVGYNEQF
TRBV6-5	TRBJ2-3	ASSYSGSTDTQY
TRBV4-3	TRBJ2-1	ASSRTGGLGNEQF
TRBV11-1	TRBJ2-1	ASSRSGTSSYNEQF
TRBV24-1	TRBJ2-3	ATSDLLADTQY
TRBV6-6	TRBJ1-5	ASSDTGQGYQPQH